This TCR beta chain stems from a study of CD8 T cells in Susac syndrome. As for this clonotype: Its antigen is not identified.

The study's findings and limits: Acknowledgment was made by the study that its TCR sequencing and HLA analysis involved a relatively small number of individuals.

Sequencing of TCR beta, carried out with a high-throughput approach, was applied to CD8+ and CD4+ T cells from the blood. V shed 4 bases and J shed 8 bases, with 14 bases lying between them. This CDR3 has 13 amino acids. The V gene's germline CDR1 is MDHEN and CDR2 SYDVKM. Reverse transcription of roughly 0.45 to 1 ug RNA used random hexamers. The TCR beta CDR3 was amplified by immunoSEQ multiplex PCR across 54 Vbeta, 13 Jbeta. A single record per CDR3 protein comes from TCRdb applying MiXCR to the immunoSEQ multiplex PCR reads. The sample has over 150,000 distinct CDR3 sequences, about 95% seen once.

Sequenced: CD4+ T cells from PBMCs. The V and J genes are TRBV28 and TRBJ1-2; perhaps TRBD1 as D (5 bases). This clonotype originated in a human donor with Susac syndrome. CDR3 region: CASSSLEPGGYTF. Written as DNA, the CDR3 is TGTGCCAGCAGTTCCCTTGAACCAGGGGGCTACACCTTC.